The next 9 T cell receptor beta chains were all read from a single sample in a study of Tregs in tolerant kidney transplant recipients. TCRdb's table, derived via immunoSEQ multiplex PCR, lists solely in-frame clones and lacks some. Altogether 68,000 or so clones are present, 80% to 85% being singletons, with the ten largest covering roughly 4%. Sequences were obtained from CD4+ T cells from blood. All receptors derive from a human donor in good health.

The chain links TRBV4-2 to TRBJ2-5, with D perhaps TRBD2 (5 bases). Trimming took 4 bases from V and 5 from J, leaving 17 bases between them. This CDR3 has 15 residues. CDR1 is LGHNA and CDR2 is YNFKEQ in the germline V gene. CDR3 coding DNA: TGTGCCAGCAGCCCACTATTGAGGGCAAGGGAGACCCAGTACTTC. As protein: CASSPLLRARETQYF.

V gene TRBV25-1 combines with J gene TRBJ1-2, with D tentatively TRBD1 (5 bases). Germline CDR1 reads MGHDK; CDR2 reads SYGVNS. CDR3 length: 15 residues. The ends were cut back, 5 bases at V and 3 bases at J, with 16 bases in the middle. In DNA, the CDR3 is TGTGCCAGCAGTCCATTGGGGGGGTTAGACTATGGCTACACCTTC. Protein: CASSPLGGLDYGYTF.

The V gene is TRBV11-2, the J gene TRBJ2-2; 7 bases match TRBD1. CDR3 size: 15 residues. Losses at the gene ends were 5 bases for V and 5 bases for J; bases not matched to a gene: 8. The germline V gene has CDR1 SGHAT and CDR2 FQNNGV. The CDR3 region has the DNA TGTGCCAGCAGCACGAGGGACAGAGGGACCGGGGAGCTGTTTTTT. This codes for CASSTRDRGTGELFF.

V gene TRBV10-3 combines with J gene TRBJ1-5, with D hard to call. Germline CDR1 reads ENHRY; CDR2 reads SYGVKD. V lost 0 bases and J 5 bases, leaving 5 bases between the germline ends. The CDR3 covers 13 residues. The chain's CDR3 is CAISESLDQPQHF. In DNA, the CDR3 is TGTGCCATCAGTGAGTCTTTGGATCAGCCCCAGCATTTT.

The sample holds one count of this clone. The chain uses TRBV21-1 and TRBJ1-2; TRBD1 was called by the table and not checked on the DNA. TRBV21-1 constitutes a pseudogene. This CDR3 has 16 amino acids. CDR3 in amino acids: CASTHPAPSTVRGYTF. The CDR3 region has the DNA TGTGCCAGCACCCACCCGGCCCCTTCCACAGTCCGGGGCTACACCTTC.

The chain links TRBV7-9 to TRBJ1-3; a possible D gene is TRBD1 (6 bases). Trimming stripped 3 bases from V and 7 bases from J, with 10 bases between. Germline CDR1 is SEHNR and CDR2 is FQNEAQ (reference sequence). The CDR3 contains 13 residues. Here the CDR3 DNA reads TGTGCCAGCAGCTTTTACAGGGAGAACACCATATATTTT. Translating gives CASSFYRENTIYF.

V is TRBV12-5 and J is TRBJ2-1, with D possibly being TRBD2 (5 bases). The CDR3 totals 12 residues. V lost 3 bases, J lost 14 bases, and 14 bases lay in between. The germline V gene encodes CDR1 LGHNT and CDR2 FRNRAP. As DNA, the CDR3 is TGTGCTAGTGGTTTCCCCCGCCAGCGGAAGTTCTTC. Encoded protein: CASGFPRQRKFF.

This chain uses TRBV5-1 with TRBJ2-5, with TRBD1 matching 8 bases. The trim removed 6 bases at V and 0 bases at J, leaving 10 bases unmatched. Germline loops: CDR1 SGHRS, CDR2 YFSETQ. The CDR3 is 16 amino acids. CDR3 loop: CASTKTGASYQETQYF. The CDR3 bases are TGCGCCAGCACAAAGACAGGGGCCTCGTACCAAGAGACCCAGTACTTC.

The V call is TRBV9, the J call TRBJ2-2; the D is unclear. Per the germline V gene, CDR1 is SGDLS and CDR2 is YYNGEE. The CDR3 sequence is 14 residues long. V gave up 2 bases and J gave up 3 bases, with 8 bases separating them. DNA for the CDR3: TGTGCCAGCAGCGTCCTCGGCTACACCGGGGAGCTGTTTTTT. It specifies CASSVLGYTGELFF. Together with reference TRBV9 and TRBJ2-2, the CDR3 gives the full variable domain: DSGVTQTPKHLITATGQRVTLRCSPRSGDLSVYWYQQSLDQGLQFLIQYYNGEERAKGNILERFSAQQFPDLHSELNLSSLELGDSALYFCASSVLGYTGELFFGEGSRLTVL.